The source of this TCR beta chain is a study of blood T cell repertoires in COVID-19. Turning to the study itself: Sites in the United States, Italy and Spain provided acute and convalescent COVID-19 samples. PBMCs, B-cell-depleted T cells, or T cells provided the cDNA or gDNA that made up the material.

As processed by the authors: Amplification from reference gene primers served as the basis for estimated nucleated cell counts. Clones were read by immunoSEQ multiplex PCR, and TCRdb kept only the in-frame ones, dropping some. That table supplies the V and J calls and clone size; D and trimming were determined from the DNA. Among around 110,000 clones listed, around four fifths were seen once. Germline lookup yields CDR1 SGHRS and CDR2 YFSETQ. Unmatched junction bases numbered 9, after V lost 2 bases and J lost 7 bases. The CDR3 loop spans 16 amino acids. The V gene is TRBV5-1, the J gene TRBJ1-6; 7 bases are a match to TRBD1. The receptor comes from a man in his 70s with active or convalescent COVID-19. Sequenced: peripheral blood. The CDR3 region is CASSLSRQGPNSPLHF. The CDR3 nucleotides read TGCGCCAGCAGCTTATCCAGACAGGGACCCAATTCACCCCTCCACTTT.